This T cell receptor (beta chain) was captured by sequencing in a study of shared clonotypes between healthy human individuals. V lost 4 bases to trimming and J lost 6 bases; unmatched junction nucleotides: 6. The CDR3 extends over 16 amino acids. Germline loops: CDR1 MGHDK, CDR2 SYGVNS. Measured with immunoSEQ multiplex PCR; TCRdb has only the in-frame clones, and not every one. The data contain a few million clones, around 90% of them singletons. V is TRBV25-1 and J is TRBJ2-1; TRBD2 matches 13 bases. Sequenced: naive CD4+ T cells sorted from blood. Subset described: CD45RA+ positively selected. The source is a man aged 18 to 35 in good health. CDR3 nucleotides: TGTGCCAGCAGTGCCTCGCGACTAGCGGGGGGCAATGAGCAGTTCTTC. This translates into CASSASRLAGGNEQFF.